This entry features one TCR beta chain sequence. Living in 24 US areas, the participants were between roughly 18 and 89 years of age. Clinical histories supplied by participants themselves formed the basis of cohort assignment. Generated by immunoSEQ multiplex PCR, the TCRdb table keeps only in-frame clones and is missing some. The sample has about 230,000 clones; 87% are singletons. The data were taken from a study of blood T cell repertoires in COVID-19. About the study: COVID-19 samples collected from the United States, Italy and Spain covered acute and convalescent phases. PBMCs, B-cell-depleted T cells, or T cells provided the cDNA or gDNA that made up the material.

The germline gives CDR1 SGHAT, CDR2 FQNNGV. Germline trimming cut 1 base from V and 15 bases from J; bases unmatched to any gene: 4. CDR3 length: 12 amino acids. This chain links TRBV11-2 with TRBJ2-1, with 9 bases aligning to TRBD1. The source material was PBMCs or T cells enriched from blood (not recorded which). This TCR was sampled from a man aged 25 to 45 who had recovered from COVID-19. The CDR3 region has the DNA TGTGCCAGCAGCTTAGTGGGACAGGGACTGTTCTTC. It is translated as CASSLVGQGLFF. The variable domain in full, completed from reference TRBV11-2 and TRBJ2-1, reads EAGVAQSPRYKIIEKRQSVAFWCNPISGHATLYWYQQILGQGPKLLIQFQNNGVVDDSQLPKDRFSAERLKGVDSTLKIQPAKLEDSAVYLCASSLVGQGLFFGPGTRLTVL.